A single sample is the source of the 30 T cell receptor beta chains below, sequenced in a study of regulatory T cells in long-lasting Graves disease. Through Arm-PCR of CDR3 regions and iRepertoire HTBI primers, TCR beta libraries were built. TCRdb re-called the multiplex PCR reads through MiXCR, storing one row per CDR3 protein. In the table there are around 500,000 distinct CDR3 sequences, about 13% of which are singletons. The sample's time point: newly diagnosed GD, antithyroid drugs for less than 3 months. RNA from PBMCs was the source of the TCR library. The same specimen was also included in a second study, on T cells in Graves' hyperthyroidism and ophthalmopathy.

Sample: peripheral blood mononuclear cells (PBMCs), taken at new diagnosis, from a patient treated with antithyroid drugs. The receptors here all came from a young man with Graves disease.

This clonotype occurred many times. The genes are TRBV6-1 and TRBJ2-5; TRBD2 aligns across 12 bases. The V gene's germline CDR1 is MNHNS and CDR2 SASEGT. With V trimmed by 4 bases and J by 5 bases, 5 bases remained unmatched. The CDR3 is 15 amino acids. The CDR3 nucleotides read TGTGCCAGCAGTGTGGCTAGCGGGAGGGTGGAGACCCAGTACTTC. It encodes CASSVASGRVETQYF.

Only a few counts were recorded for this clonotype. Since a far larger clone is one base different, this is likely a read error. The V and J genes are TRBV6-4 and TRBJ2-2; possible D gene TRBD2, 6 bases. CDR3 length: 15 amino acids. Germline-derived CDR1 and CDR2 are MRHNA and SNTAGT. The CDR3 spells CASSYILHNTGGLFF. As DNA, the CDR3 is TGTGCCAGCAGTTACATTCTACATAACACCGGGGGGCTGTTTTTT.

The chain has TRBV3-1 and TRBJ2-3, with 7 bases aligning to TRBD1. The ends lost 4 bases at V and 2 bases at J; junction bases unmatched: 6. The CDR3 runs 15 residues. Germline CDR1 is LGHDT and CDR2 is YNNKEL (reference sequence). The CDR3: CASSPGTVTTDTQYF. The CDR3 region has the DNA TGTGCCAGCAGCCCGGGGACAGTCACCACAGATACGCAGTATTTT.

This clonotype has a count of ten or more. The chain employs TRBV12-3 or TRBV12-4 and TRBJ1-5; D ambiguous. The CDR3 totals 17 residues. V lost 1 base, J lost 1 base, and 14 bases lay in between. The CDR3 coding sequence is TGTGCCAGCAGTTTAGAATTCTCGGGAGAGAGCAATCAGCCCCAGCATTTT. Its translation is CASSLEFSGESNQPQHF.

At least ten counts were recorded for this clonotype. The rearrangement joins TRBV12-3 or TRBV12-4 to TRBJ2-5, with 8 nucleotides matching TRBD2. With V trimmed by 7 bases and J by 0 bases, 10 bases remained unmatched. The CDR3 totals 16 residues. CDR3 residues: CASNPGSSGDQETQYF. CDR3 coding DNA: TGTGCCAGCAACCCCGGGAGTAGCGGGGACCAAGAGACCCAGTACTTC.

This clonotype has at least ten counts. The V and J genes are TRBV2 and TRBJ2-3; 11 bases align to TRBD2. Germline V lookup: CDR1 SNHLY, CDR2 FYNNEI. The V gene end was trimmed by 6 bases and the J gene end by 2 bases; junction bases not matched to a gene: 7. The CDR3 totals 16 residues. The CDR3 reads CASSPGTSGPTDTQYF. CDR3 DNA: TGTGCCAGCAGCCCCGGGACTAGCGGACCCACAGATACGCAGTATTTT.

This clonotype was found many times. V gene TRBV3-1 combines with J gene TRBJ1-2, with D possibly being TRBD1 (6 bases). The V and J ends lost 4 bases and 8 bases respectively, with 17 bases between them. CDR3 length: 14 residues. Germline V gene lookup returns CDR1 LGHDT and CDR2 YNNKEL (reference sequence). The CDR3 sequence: CASSPTPGGEGYTF. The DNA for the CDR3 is TGTGCCAGCAGCCCGACCCCGGGGGGCGAGGGCTACACCTTC.

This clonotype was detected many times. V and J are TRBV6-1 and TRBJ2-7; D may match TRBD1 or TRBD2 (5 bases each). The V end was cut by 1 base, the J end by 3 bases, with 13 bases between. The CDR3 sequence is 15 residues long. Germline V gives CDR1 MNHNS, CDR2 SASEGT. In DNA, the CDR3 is TGTGCCAGCAGTGAAGGGGTGGGGGTGGGCTACGAGCAGTACTTC. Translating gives CASSEGVGVGYEQYF.

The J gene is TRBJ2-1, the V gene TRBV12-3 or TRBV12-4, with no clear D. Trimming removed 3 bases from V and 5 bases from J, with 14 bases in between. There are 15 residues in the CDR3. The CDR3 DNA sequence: TGTGCCAGCAGTTTCGGGTCGCGGTTTGACAATGAGCAGTTCTTC. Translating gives CASSFGSRFDNEQFF.

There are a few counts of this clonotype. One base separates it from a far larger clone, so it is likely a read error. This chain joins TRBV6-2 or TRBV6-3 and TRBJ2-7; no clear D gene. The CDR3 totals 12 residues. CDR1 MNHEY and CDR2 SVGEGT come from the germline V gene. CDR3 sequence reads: CVSSFDTYEQYF. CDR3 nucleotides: TGTGTCAGCAGTTTCGACACCTACGAGCAGTACTTC.

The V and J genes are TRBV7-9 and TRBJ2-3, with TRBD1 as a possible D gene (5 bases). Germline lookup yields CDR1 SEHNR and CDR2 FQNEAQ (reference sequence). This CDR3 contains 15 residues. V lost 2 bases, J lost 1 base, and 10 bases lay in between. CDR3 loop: CASSLTGAGTDTQYF. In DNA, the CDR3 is TGTGCCAGCAGCTTAACTGGGGCCGGCACAGATACGCAGTATTTT.

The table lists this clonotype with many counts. The CDR3: CASSSGSYNEQFF. The CDR3 nucleotides are TGTGCCAGCAGCTCGGGCTCCTACAATGAGCAGTTCTTC. The chain employs TRBV3-1 and TRBJ2-1; D is unresolved. Trimming took 5 bases from V and 0 from J, leaving 5 bases between them. The germline CDR1 and CDR2 sequences are LGHDT and YNNKEL (reference sequence). The CDR3 is 13 residues long.

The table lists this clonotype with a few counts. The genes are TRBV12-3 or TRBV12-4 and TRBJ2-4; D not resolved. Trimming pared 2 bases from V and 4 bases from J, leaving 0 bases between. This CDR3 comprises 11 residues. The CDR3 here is CASSLKNIQYF. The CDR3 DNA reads TGTGCCAGCAGTTTAAAAAACATTCAGTACTTC.

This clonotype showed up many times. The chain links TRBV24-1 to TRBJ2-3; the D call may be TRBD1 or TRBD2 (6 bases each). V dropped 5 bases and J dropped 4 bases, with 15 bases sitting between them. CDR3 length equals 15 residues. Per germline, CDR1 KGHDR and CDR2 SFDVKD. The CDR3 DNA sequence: TGTGCCACCAGTGCCGGAGGGGGGCGACCAGATACGCAGTATTTT. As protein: CATSAGGGRPDTQYF.

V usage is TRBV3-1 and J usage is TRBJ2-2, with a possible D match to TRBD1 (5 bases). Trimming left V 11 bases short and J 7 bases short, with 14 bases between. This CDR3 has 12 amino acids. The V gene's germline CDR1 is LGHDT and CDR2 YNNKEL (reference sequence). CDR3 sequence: CASLKGDGELFF. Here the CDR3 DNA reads TGTGCCTCCCTCAAAGGGGACGGGGAGCTGTTTTTT. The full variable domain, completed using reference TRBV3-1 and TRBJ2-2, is DTAVSQTPKYLVTQMGNDKSIKCEQNLGHDTMYWYKQDSKKFLKIMFSYNNKELIINETVPNRFSPKSPDKAHLNLHINSLELGDSAVYFCASLKGDGELFFGEGSRLTVL.

CDR3 in DNA: TGCAGTGCCACCTCGGGGGGAGATTCCTACAATGAGCAGTTCTTC. This gives the protein CSATSGGDSYNEQFF. The rearrangement links TRBV20-1 to TRBJ2-1; TRBD2 matches 7 bases. Trimming took 6 bases from V and 1 from J; bases not matched to a gene: 9. Germline lookup yields CDR1 DFQATT and CDR2 SNEGSKA (reference sequence). This CDR3 contains 15 residues.

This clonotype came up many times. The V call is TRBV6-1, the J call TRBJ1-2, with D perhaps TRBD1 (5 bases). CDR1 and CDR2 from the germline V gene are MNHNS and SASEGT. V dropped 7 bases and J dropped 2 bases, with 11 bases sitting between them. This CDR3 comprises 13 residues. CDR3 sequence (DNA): TGTGCCAGCACCTTGGGACTCAACTATGGCTACACCTTC. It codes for CASTLGLNYGYTF.

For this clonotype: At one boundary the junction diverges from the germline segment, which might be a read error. The CDR3 DNA is TGTGCCATCGGTGAGGACGGACCCGAACAGGGCGAGCAGTACTTC. This sequence encodes CAIGEDGPEQGEQYF. The V call is TRBV10-3, the J call TRBJ2-7, with D possibly being TRBD1 (6 bases). Per germline, CDR1 ENHRY and CDR2 SYGVKD. The CDR3 extends over 15 amino acids.

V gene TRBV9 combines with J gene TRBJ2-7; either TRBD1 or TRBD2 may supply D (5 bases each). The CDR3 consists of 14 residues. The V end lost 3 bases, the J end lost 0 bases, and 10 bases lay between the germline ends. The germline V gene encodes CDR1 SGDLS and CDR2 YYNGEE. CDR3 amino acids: CASSEWDDSYEQYF. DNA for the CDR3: TGTGCCAGCAGCGAATGGGACGACTCCTACGAGCAGTACTTC.

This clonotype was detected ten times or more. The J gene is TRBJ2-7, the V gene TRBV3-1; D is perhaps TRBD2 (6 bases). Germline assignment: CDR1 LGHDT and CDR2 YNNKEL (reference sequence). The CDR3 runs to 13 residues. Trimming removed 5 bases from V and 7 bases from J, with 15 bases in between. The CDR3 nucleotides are TGTGCCAGCAGCAGCAAAGGGGCGGGAGAGCAGTACTTC. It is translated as CASSSKGAGEQYF.

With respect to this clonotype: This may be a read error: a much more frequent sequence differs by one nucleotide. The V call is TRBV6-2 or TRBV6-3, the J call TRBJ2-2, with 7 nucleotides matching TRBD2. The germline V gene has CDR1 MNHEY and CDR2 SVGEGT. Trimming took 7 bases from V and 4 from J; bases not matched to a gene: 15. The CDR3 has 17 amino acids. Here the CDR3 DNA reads TGTGCCAGCAATGAAGCGACGGGACTAAAACGCACCGGGGAGCTGTTTTTT. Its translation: CASNEATGLKRTGELFF.

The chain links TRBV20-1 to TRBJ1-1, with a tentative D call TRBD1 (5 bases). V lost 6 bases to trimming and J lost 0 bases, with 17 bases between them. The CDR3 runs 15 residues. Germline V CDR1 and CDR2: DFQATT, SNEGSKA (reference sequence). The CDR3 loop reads CSAYQTGGMNTEAFF. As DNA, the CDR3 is TGCAGTGCGTATCAAACTGGGGGTATGAACACTGAAGCTTTCTTT.

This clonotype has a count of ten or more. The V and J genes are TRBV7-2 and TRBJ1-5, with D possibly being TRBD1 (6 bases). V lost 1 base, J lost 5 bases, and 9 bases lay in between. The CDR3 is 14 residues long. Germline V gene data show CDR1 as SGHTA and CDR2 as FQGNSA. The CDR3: CASSLEQGYQPQHF. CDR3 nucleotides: TGTGCCAGCAGCTTAGAGCAGGGGTATCAGCCCCAGCATTTT.

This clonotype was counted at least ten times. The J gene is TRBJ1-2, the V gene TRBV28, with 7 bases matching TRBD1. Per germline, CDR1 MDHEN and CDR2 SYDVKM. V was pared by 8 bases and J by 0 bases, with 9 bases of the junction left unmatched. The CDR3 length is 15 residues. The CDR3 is CASSGQFFSNYGYTF. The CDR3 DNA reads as TGTGCCAGCTCGGGACAGTTTTTTTCTAACTATGGCTACACCTTC.

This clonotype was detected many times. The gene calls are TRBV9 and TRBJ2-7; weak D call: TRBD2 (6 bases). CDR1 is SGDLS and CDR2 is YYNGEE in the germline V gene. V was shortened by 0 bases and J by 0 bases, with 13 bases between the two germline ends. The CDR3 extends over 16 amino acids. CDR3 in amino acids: CASSVGLGGVSYEQYF. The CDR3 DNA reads TGTGCCAGCAGCGTAGGGCTCGGGGGAGTCTCCTACGAGCAGTACTTC.

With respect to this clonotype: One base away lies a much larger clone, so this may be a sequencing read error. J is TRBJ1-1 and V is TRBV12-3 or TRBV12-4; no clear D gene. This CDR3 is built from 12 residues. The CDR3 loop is CASRQRNTETFF. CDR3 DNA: TGTGCCAGCAGACAAAGAAACACTGAAACTTTCTTT.

CDR3 region: CASSPRTASTYNEQFF. DNA for the CDR3: TGTGCCAGCAGCCCTAGGACGGCCAGCACCTACAATGAGCAGTTCTTC. This chain joins TRBV7-2 and TRBJ2-1; D is unresolved. The germline CDR1 and CDR2 sequences are SGHTA and FQGNSA. The CDR3 has 16 residues. V was cut by 5 bases and J by 2 bases, with 16 bases left in between. The full variable domain, with the rest looked up from reference TRBV7-2 and TRBJ2-1, is GAGVSQSPSNKVTEKGKDVELRCDPISGHTALYWYRQSLGQGLEFLIYFQGNSAPDKSGLPSDRFSAERTGGSVSTLTIQRTQQEDSAVYLCASSPRTASTYNEQFFGPGTRLTVL.

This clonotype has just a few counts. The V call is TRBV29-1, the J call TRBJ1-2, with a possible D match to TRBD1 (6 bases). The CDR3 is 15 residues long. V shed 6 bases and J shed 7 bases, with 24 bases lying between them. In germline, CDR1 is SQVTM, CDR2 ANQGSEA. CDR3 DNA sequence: TGCAGCGTGGAAATGGTCGTGGGGGGCGCGTTTGGCTACACCTTC. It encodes CSVEMVVGGAFGYTF. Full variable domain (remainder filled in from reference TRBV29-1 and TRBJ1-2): SAVISQKPSRDICQRGTSLTIQCQVDSQVTMMFWYRQQPGQSLTLIATANQGSEATYESGFVIDKFPISRPNLTFSTLTVSNMSPEDSSIYLCSVEMVVGGAFGYTFGSGTRLTVV.

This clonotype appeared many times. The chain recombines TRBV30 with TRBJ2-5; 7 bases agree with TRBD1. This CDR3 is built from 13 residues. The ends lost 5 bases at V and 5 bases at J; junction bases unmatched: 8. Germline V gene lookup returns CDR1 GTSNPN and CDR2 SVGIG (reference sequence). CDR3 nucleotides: TGTGCCTGGGAACAGGGGAATAGGGAGACCCAGTACTTC. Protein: CAWEQGNRETQYF.

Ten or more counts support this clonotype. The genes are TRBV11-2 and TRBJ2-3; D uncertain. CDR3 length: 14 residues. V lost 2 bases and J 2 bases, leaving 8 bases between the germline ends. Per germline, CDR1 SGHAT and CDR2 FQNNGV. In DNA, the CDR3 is TGTGCCAGCAGCTTACTCTCCCCCACAGATACGCAGTATTTT. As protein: CASSLLSPTDTQYF.